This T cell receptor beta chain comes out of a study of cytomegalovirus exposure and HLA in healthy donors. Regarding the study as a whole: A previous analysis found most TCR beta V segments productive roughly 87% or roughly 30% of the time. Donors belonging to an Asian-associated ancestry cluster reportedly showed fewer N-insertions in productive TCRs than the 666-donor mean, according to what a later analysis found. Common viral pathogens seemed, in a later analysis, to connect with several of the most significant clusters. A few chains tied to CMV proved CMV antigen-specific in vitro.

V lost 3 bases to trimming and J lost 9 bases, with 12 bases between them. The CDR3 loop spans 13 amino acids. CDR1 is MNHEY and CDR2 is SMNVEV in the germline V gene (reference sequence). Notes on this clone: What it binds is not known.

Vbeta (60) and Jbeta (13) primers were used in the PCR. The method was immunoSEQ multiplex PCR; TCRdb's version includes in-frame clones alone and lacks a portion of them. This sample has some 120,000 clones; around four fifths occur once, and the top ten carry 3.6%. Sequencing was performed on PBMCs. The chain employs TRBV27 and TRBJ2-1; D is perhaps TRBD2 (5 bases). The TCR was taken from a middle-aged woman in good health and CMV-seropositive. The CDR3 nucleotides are TGTGCCAGCAGTTTGATCCGGAGGAGTGAGCAGTTCTTC. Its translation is CASSLIRRSEQFF.